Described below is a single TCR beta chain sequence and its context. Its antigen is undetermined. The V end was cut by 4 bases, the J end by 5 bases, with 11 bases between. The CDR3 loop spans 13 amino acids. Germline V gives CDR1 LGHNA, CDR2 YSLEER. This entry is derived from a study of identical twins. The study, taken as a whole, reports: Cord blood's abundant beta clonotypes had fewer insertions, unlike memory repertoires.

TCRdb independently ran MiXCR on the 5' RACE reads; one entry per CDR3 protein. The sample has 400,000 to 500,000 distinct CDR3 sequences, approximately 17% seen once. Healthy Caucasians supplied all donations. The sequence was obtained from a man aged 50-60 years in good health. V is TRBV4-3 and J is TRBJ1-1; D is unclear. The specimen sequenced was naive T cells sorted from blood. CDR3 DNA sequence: TGCGCCAGCAGCCCCTTTTTGCAAACTGAAGCTTTCTTT. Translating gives CASSPFLQTEAFF.